The next 19 T cell receptor beta chains were all read from a single sample in a study of T cell clonotyping in hematopoietic cell transplantation (dated by TCRdb to 2020 to 2022). Library preparation used the immunoSEQ multiplex PCR assay. As stored in TCRdb, this immuneACCESS dataset retains in-frame rearrangements with V and J assigned. A fraction of the clones does not appear; measured against another copy, unresolved V genes explain less than half of the discrepancy, and the remainder lacks a known reason. For this sample there are 9,500 to 13,000 clones; 75% to 85% appear just once. Of the sample, roughly 8.7% is held by the ten largest clones. In the paper's terms, the time point label means: 30 days after allo-HCT. Source: PBMCs, taken 30 days after allogeneic stem cell transplant. These receptor sequences come from a female patient in her 40s who had an allogeneic stem cell transplant from a related donor, so T cells may come from the graft donor. Some clones in this sample may be carry-over from other donors' samples.

The chain joins TRBV14 to TRBJ1-3, with no clear D. V lost 4 bases, J lost 0 bases, and 7 bases lay in between. This CDR3 is built from 14 residues. CDR1 and CDR2 from the germline V gene are SGHDN and FVKESK. CDR3 sequence reads: CASSPIDSGNTIYF. The DNA of the CDR3 is TGTGCCAGCAGCCCTATTGACTCTGGAAACACCATATATTTT. Combining the CDR3 with reference TRBV14 and TRBJ1-3 gives the whole variable domain EAGVTQFPSHSVIEKGQTVTLRCDPISGHDNLYWYRRVMGKEIKFLLHFVKESKQDESGMPNNRFLAERTGGTYSTLKVQPAELEDSGVYFCASSPIDSGNTIYFGEGSWLTVV.

This clone occurred a few times. The CDR3 spells CASRPTGYEQYF. CDR3 sequence (DNA): TGTGCCAGCAGGCCCACCGGCTACGAGCAGTACTTC. The chain employs TRBV7-8 and TRBJ2-7; no clear D gene. The V gene's germline CDR1 is SGHVS and CDR2 FQNEAQ. Trimming took 6 bases from V and 3 from J, leaving 9 bases between them. The CDR3 consists of 12 residues.

This clone was found a few times. This rearrangement joins TRBV5-5 to TRBJ1-4, with 8 bases fitting TRBD1. In germline, CDR1 is SGHKS, CDR2 YYEKEE (reference sequence). The CDR3 totals 16 residues. The V and J ends lost 0 bases and 0 bases, in that order; junction bases with no gene match: 1. The CDR3, as DNA: TGTGCCAGCAGCTTGGCAGGGGGCGCAACTAATGAAAAACTGTTTTTT. It encodes CASSLAGGATNEKLFF. The full variable domain, completed using reference TRBV5-5 and TRBJ1-4, is DAGVTQSPTHLIKTRGQQVTLRCSPISGHKSVSWYQQVLGQGPQFIFQYYEKEERGRGNFPDRFSARQFPNYSSELNVNALLLGDSALYLCASSLAGGATNEKLFFGSGTQLSVL.

This chain joins TRBV2 and TRBJ2-7; 8 bases match TRBD1. In germline, CDR1 is SNHLY, CDR2 FYNNEI. V lost 6 bases and J lost 1; bases outside the gene matches: 20. The CDR3 consists of 19 residues. CDR3 nucleotide sequence: TGTGCCAGCAGCGGCCCCAGGGGGCGCGCCATTGGAATTTCCTACGAGCAGTACTTC. Protein sequence: CASSGPRGRAIGISYEQYF.

The chain links TRBV6-5 to TRBJ1-2; 8 nucleotides line up with TRBD1. The CDR3 totals 16 residues. Germline trimming cut 0 bases from V and 5 bases from J; bases unmatched to any gene: 8. Germline CDR1 MNHEY, CDR2 SVGAGI. The CDR3 nucleotides are TGTGCCAGCAGTTACTCGACAGGGGTTAAGCTTTATGGCTACACCTTC. Protein product: CASSYSTGVKLYGYTF.

The chain has TRBV10-3 and TRBJ1-1; the D is unclear. The CDR3 totals 12 residues. Trimming shortened V by 10 bases and J by 2 bases, and 11 bases separated the two germline ends. Germline CDR1 ENHRY, CDR2 SYGVKD. The CDR3: CATPGENTEAFF. The CDR3 DNA reads TGTGCCACACCGGGAGAAAACACTGAAGCTTTCTTT.

This chain links TRBV5-8 with TRBJ2-3; 7 nucleotides match TRBD2. The trim removed 1 base at V and 1 base at J, leaving 3 bases unmatched. This CDR3 has 15 amino acids. Per germline, CDR1 SGHTS and CDR2 YDEGEE. CDR3 in amino acids: CASSLSLAGTDTQYF. DNA of the CDR3: TGTGCCAGCAGCTTGAGTCTAGCGGGCACAGATACGCAGTATTTT.

V and J are TRBV5-1 and TRBJ2-6; D is unresolved. This CDR3 region has 14 residues. In germline, CDR1 is SGHRS, CDR2 YFSETQ. Trimming took 5 bases from V and 0 from J, leaving 6 bases between them. In DNA, the CDR3 is TGCGCCAGCAGAGCCTACTCTGGGGCCAACGTCCTGACTTTC. Translation: CASRAYSGANVLTF.

The sample holds a few counts of this clone. The chain links TRBV18 to TRBJ2-2, with a possible D match to TRBD1 (6 bases). The V gene's germline CDR1 is KGHSH and CDR2 LQKENI. The CDR3 extends over 15 amino acids. V gave up 0 bases and J gave up 4 bases, with 9 bases separating them. The CDR3 reads CASSPPQDSTGELFF. The DNA for the CDR3 is TGTGCCAGCTCACCACCTCAGGACAGCACCGGGGAGCTGTTTTTT.

This chain joins TRBV5-1 and TRBJ1-3; D is ambiguous. The CDR3 sequence is 12 residues long. The germline V gene has CDR1 SGHRS and CDR2 YFSETQ. Between the trimmed V and J ends, which lost 4 bases and 7 bases, there was a span of 9 bases. The CDR3: CASSPPANTIYF. CDR3 bases: TGCGCCAGCAGCCCGCCTGCGAACACCATATATTTT. The full variable domain, with the rest looked up from reference TRBV5-1 and TRBJ1-3, is KAGVTQTPRYLIKTRGQQVTLSCSPISGHRSVSWYQQTPGQGLQFLFEYFSETQRNKGNFPGRFSGRQFSNSRSEMNVSTLELGDSALYLCASSPPANTIYFGEGSWLTVV.

V is TRBV27 and J is TRBJ2-7, with unresolved D. V gave up 6 bases and J gave up 2 bases, with 8 bases separating them. The CDR3 length is 12 residues. Germline values: CDR1 MNHEY, CDR2 SMNVEV (reference sequence). CDR3 protein: CASRGGPYEQYF. The DNA of the CDR3 is TGTGCCAGCAGGGGCGGCCCCTACGAGCAGTACTTC.

The chain joins TRBV18 to TRBJ2-7; tentative D call: TRBD1 (5 bases). Germline V CDR1 and CDR2: KGHSH, LQKENI. This CDR3 comprises 14 residues. Trimming cost V 6 bases and J 2 bases, with 14 bases left between them. CDR3 sequence: CASSPKQGAYEQYF. The CDR3 coding sequence is TGTGCCAGCTCTCCTAAACAAGGGGCCTACGAGCAGTACTTC.

The CDR3 DNA is TGTGCCAGCAGCGCTAGACAGGGTGGGACTGAAGCTTTCTTT. Translating gives CASSARQGGTEAFF. The gene calls are TRBV5-6 and TRBJ1-1, with 7 bases that match TRBD1. V lost 4 bases, J lost 5 bases, and 8 bases stayed unmatched. The CDR3 sequence is 14 residues long. Germline V lookup: CDR1 SGHDT, CDR2 YYEEEE.

The J gene is TRBJ2-7, the V gene TRBV11-2, with TRBD2 identical over 7 bases. With V trimmed by 7 bases and J by 3 bases, 6 bases remained unmatched. Germline CDR1 SGHAT, CDR2 FQNNGV. The CDR3 runs 13 residues. CDR3 amino acids: CASTSGAFYEQYF. CDR3 bases: TGTGCCAGCACAAGCGGGGCGTTCTACGAGCAGTACTTC.

This clone was recorded a few times. The J gene is TRBJ2-3, the V gene TRBV27, with D perhaps being TRBD1 or TRBD2 (5 bases each). V dropped 1 base and J dropped 6 bases, with 11 bases sitting between them. Germline assignment: CDR1 MNHEY and CDR2 SMNVEV (reference sequence). The CDR3 runs to 14 residues. CDR3 loop: CASSLWGSVDTQYF. For the CDR3, the DNA is TGTGCCAGCAGTTTATGGGGGTCTGTCGATACGCAGTATTTT.

V usage is TRBV4-1 and J usage is TRBJ1-5; possible D gene TRBD1, 6 bases. V dropped 0 bases and J dropped 3 bases, with 15 bases sitting between them. Germline V gene data show CDR1 as MGHRA and CDR2 as YSYEKL. There are 17 residues in the CDR3. Here the CDR3 DNA reads TGCGCCAGCAGCCAAGATTCGGGACAAAACTTCAATCAGCCCCAGCATTTT. Protein product: CASSQDSGQNFNQPQHF.

This rearrangement joins TRBV28 to TRBJ2-7; D unresolved. The CDR3 consists of 14 residues. Trimming stripped 6 bases from V and 0 bases from J, with 12 bases between. Germline CDR1 MDHEN, CDR2 SYDVKM. This CDR3 reads CASRDGSISYEQYF. For the CDR3, the DNA is TGTGCCAGCAGGGACGGATCTATCTCCTACGAGCAGTACTTC.

This clone is labeled as medium-sized. J is TRBJ2-5 and V is TRBV5-1; D uncertain. The germline gives CDR1 SGHRS, CDR2 YFSETQ. This CDR3 contains 14 residues. With 3 bases removed from V and 5 bases from J, the gap between germline ends came to 14 bases. CDR3 in DNA: TGCGCCAGCAGCTATACCGGGCTGGGGGAGACCCAGTACTTC. It translates to CASSYTGLGETQYF.

This chain joins TRBV4-3 and TRBJ2-3; D may be TRBD1 (8 bases). V was pared by 2 bases and J by 4 bases, with 13 bases between. The CDR3 has 15 residues. Germline V CDR1 and CDR2: LGHNA, YSLEER. This chain's CDR3 is CASSQHRGGADTQYF. CDR3 nucleotide sequence: TGCGCCAGCAGCCAACACAGGGGGGGAGCAGATACGCAGTATTTT.